This T cell receptor beta chain comes out of a study of OX40 agonist ivuxolimab in advanced cancers. Across the study: Ivuxolimab, an agonist antibody against OX40 (CD134), was given to patients. The diagnoses of dose-escalation patients were hepatocellular carcinoma, melanoma, renal cell or head and neck cancer.

Germline CDR1 reads SGHDT; CDR2 reads YYEEEE. This CDR3 comprises 11 residues. V was shortened by 0 bases and J by 8 bases, with 2 bases between the two germline ends. Sequencing was performed with immunoSEQ multiplex PCR; in TCRdb, only in-frame clones are kept and a portion is missing. The profile shows about 31,000 clones, about four fifths of them singletons. The chain is built from TRBV5-6 and TRBJ2-2; D gene uncertain. The clonotype comes from an adult with an advanced solid tumor such as melanoma, head and neck, liver or kidney cancer. The specimen was CD4+ or CD8+ T cells sorted from blood, collected in a trial of the OX40 agonist ivuxolimab. The CDR3 nucleotides are TGTGCCAGCAGCTTGGAAGGGGAGCTGTTTTTT. This translates into CASSLEGELFF.